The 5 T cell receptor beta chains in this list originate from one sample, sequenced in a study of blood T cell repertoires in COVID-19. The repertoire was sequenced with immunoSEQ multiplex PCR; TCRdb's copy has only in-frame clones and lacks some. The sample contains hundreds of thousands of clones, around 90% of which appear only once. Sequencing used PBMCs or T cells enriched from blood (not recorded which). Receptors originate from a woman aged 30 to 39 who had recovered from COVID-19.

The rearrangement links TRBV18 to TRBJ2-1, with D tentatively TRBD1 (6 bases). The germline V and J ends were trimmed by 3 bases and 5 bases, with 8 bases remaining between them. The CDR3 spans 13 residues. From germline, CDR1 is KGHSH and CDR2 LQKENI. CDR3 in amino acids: CASSPDRNNEQFF. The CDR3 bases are TGTGCCAGCTCACCCGACAGGAACAATGAGCAGTTCTTC.

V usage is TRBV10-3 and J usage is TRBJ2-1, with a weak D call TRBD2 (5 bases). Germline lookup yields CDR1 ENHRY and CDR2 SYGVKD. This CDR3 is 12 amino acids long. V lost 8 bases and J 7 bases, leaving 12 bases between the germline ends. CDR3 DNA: TGTGCCATCGGTCTAGCAGGAAATGAGCAGTTCTTC. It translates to CAIGLAGNEQFF.

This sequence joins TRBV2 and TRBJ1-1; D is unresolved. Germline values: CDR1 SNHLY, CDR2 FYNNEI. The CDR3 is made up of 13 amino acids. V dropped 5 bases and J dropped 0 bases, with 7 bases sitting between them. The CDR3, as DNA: TGTGCCAGCAGTTTCAGGCTGAACACTGAAGCTTTCTTT. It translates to CASSFRLNTEAFF.

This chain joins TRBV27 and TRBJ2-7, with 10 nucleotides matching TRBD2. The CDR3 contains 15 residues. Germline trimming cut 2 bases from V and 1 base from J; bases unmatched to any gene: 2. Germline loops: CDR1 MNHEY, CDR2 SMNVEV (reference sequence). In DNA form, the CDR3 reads TGTGCCAGCAGTTTAACTAGCGGGATATCCTACGAGCAGTACTTC. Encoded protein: CASSLTSGISYEQYF.

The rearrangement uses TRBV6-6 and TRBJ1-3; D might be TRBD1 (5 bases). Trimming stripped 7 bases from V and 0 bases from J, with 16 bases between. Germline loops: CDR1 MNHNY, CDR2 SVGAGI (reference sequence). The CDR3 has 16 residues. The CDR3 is CASTQYYDSSGNTIYF. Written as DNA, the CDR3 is TGTGCCAGCACCCAATATTACGACAGCTCTGGAAACACCATATATTTT.